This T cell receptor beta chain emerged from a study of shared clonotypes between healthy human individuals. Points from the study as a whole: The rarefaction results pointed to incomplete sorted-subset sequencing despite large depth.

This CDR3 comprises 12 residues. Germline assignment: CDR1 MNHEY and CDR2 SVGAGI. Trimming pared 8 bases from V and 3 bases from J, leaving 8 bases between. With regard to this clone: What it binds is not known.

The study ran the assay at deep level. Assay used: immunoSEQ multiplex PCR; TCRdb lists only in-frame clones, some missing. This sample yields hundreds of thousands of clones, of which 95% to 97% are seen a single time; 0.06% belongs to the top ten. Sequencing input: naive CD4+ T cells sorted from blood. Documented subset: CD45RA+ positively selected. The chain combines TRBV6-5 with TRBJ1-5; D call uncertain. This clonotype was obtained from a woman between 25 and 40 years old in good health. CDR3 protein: CASRTSNQPQHF. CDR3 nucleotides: TGTGCCAGCCGGACTTCCAATCAGCCCCAGCATTTT.